This T cell receptor beta chain derives from a study of blood T cell repertoires in COVID-19. Study context: Spain, Italy and the United States supplied samples that represented acute and convalescent COVID-19. In each case, the material was cDNA or gDNA derived from T cells, B-cell-depleted T cells, or PBMCs.

Original data processing: Scientists estimated how many nucleated cells there were by amplifying reference gene primers. Generated by immunoSEQ multiplex PCR, the TCRdb table keeps only in-frame clones and is missing some. That table is the source of V, J and clone size, and D and trimming were worked out from the DNA. The table records around 230,000 clones, about 91% of them present only once. Allocation to cohorts depended on clinical history reported by the participants. The CDR3 contains 14 residues. CDR1 is SGDLS, CDR2 YYNGEE, per germline. The germline V and J ends were trimmed by 2 bases and 9 bases, with 17 bases remaining between them. This clone was found once.

The sample consisted of PBMCs or T cells enriched from blood (not recorded which). The receptor comes from a woman in her 40s with acute COVID-19. V usage is TRBV9 and J usage is TRBJ1-2; no clear D. CDR3 in DNA: TGTGCCAGCAGCGTTGCATCCGGAGGGTCACGCTACACCTTC. Encoded protein: CASSVASGGSRYTF.